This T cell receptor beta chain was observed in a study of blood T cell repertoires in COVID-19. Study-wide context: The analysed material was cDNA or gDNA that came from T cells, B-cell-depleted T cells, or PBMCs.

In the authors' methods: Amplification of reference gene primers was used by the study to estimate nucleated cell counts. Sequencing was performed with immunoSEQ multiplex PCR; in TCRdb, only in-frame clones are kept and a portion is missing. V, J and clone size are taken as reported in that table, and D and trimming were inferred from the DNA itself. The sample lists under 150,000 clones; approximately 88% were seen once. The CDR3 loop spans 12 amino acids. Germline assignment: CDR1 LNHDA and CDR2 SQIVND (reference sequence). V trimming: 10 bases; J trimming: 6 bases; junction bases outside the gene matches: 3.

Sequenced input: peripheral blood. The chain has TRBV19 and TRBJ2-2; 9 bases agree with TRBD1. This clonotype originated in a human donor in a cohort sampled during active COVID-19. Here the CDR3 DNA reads TGTGCCACCGACAGGGGGGCCGGGGAGCTGTTTTTT. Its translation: CATDRGAGELFF.